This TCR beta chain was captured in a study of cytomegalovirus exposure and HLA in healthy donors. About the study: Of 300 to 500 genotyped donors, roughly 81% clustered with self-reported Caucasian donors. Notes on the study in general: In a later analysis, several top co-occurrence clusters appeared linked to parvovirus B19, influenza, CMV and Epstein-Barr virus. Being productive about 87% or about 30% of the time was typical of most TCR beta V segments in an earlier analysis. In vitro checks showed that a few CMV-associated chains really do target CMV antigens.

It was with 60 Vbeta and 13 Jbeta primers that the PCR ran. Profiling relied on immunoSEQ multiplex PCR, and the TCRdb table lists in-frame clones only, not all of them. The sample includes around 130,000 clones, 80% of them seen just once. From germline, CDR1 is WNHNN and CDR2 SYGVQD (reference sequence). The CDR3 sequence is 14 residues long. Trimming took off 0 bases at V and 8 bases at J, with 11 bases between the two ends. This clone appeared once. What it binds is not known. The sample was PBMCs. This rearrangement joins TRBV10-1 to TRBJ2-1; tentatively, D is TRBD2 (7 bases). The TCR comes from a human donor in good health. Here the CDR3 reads CASSESAGADEQFF. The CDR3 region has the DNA TGCGCCAGCAGTGAGTCGGCGGGGGCGGATGAGCAGTTCTTC.